The 31 T cell receptor beta chains below come from one sample, sequenced in a study of cytomegalovirus exposure and HLA in healthy donors. Primers included in the PCR were 60 Vbeta and 13 Jbeta primers. The assay was immunoSEQ multiplex PCR, and TCRdb's table has in-frame clones only and misses some. The sample carries around 220,000 clones, approximately 68% recorded once. Sequences were obtained from PBMCs. The receptors were sampled from a woman aged 25 to 39 in good health and CMV-seronegative.

V usage is TRBV11-3 and J usage is TRBJ2-3; TRBD1 aligns across 7 bases. Unmatched junction bases numbered 5, after V lost 5 bases and J lost 3 bases. Looked up from germline, CDR1 is SGHNT and CDR2 is YENEEA. The CDR3 contains 14 residues. In nucleotides, the CDR3 is TGTGCCAGCAGCCCGACCAGGGGGACAGATACGCAGTATTTT. The encoded protein is CASSPTRGTDTQYF.

The CDR3 region is CASSPRDHQPQHF. CDR3 bases: TGTGCCAGTAGCCCTAGAGACCATCAGCCCCAGCATTTT. The chain uses TRBV19 and TRBJ1-5; D not certain. Germline-derived CDR1 and CDR2 are LNHDA and SQIVND (reference sequence). The CDR3 is 13 residues long. The V end lost 6 bases, the J end lost 5 bases, and 11 bases lay between the germline ends.

The rearrangement links TRBV11-3 to TRBJ2-7; 7 positions match TRBD2. Germline trimming cut 6 bases from V and 1 base from J; bases unmatched to any gene: 12. The CDR3 length is 16 residues. Per the germline V gene, CDR1 is SGHNT and CDR2 is YENEEA. The CDR3 is CASSGGGLPSSYEQYF. CDR3 in DNA: TGTGCCAGCAGTGGGGGGGGGTTACCATCATCCTACGAGCAGTACTTC.

This clone was seen a few times. The V call is TRBV29-1, the J call TRBJ2-3; D may be TRBD1 (5 bases). CDR1 is SQVTM, CDR2 ANQGSEA, per germline. The CDR3 is made up of 14 amino acids. Trimming took off 0 bases at V and 5 bases at J, with 12 bases between the two ends. This CDR3 is CSVEDPQGEDTQYF. In DNA, the CDR3 is TGCAGCGTTGAAGATCCCCAGGGTGAAGATACGCAGTATTTT.

The chain joins TRBV9 to TRBJ2-2, with 8 bases matching TRBD1. The CDR3 spans 15 residues. CDR1 is SGDLS, CDR2 YYNGEE, per germline. The junction had 1 base not matched to a gene; V was cut back by 3 bases and J by 0 bases. In DNA, the CDR3 is TGTGCCAGCAGCGGACAGGGGACGAACACCGGGGAGCTGTTTTTT. Its protein is CASSGQGTNTGELFF.

This chain links TRBV11-2 with TRBJ2-3; 9 bases are a match to TRBD2. In germline, CDR1 is SGHAT, CDR2 FQNNGV. V lost 3 bases, J lost 1 base, and 5 bases stayed unmatched. The CDR3 extends over 16 amino acids. The CDR3 loop is CASSFRGRGGTDTQYF. In DNA form, the CDR3 reads TGTGCCAGCAGCTTCCGCGGGAGGGGGGGCACAGATACGCAGTATTTT. Based on the CDR3 plus reference TRBV11-2 and TRBJ2-3, the full variable domain is EAGVAQSPRYKIIEKRQSVAFWCNPISGHATLYWYQQILGQGPKLLIQFQNNGVVDDSQLPKDRFSAERLKGVDSTLKIQPAKLEDSAVYLCASSFRGRGGTDTQYFGPGTRLTVL.

The sample holds a few counts of this clone. The chain's CDR3 is CASSVTGTTGNEQFF. The CDR3 DNA is TGTGCCAGCAGCGTTACGGGGACTACCGGCAATGAGCAGTTCTTC. The chain links TRBV9 to TRBJ2-1; 7 nucleotides match TRBD2. The CDR3 runs 15 residues. The germline V gene encodes CDR1 SGDLS and CDR2 YYNGEE. The J segment lost 6 bases and the V segment lost 2 bases, leaving 8 bases of the junction unmatched.

The gene calls are TRBV2 and TRBJ2-7; D is uncertain. There are 17 residues in the CDR3. In germline, CDR1 is SNHLY, CDR2 FYNNEI. The V and J ends lost 1 base and 0 bases respectively, with 16 bases between them. The CDR3 DNA reads as TGTGCCAGCAGTGAAGGGCCAGCGCTACGCCTCTCCTACGAGCAGTACTTC. Translation gives CASSEGPALRLSYEQYF.

The CDR3 loop reads CASSQRTAINEKLFF. The CDR3 DNA is TGTGCCAGCAGCCAACGGACAGCGATTAATGAAAAACTGTTTTTT. The chain combines TRBV14 with TRBJ1-4; D may be TRBD1 (6 bases). This CDR3 is built from 15 residues. Germline CDR1 and CDR2: SGHDN and FVKESK. V dropped 2 bases and J dropped 4 bases, with 11 bases sitting between them.

In this sample, this clone turned up once. This chain uses TRBV6-1 with TRBJ2-5, with 12 bases identical to TRBD1. Germline V gives CDR1 MNHNS, CDR2 SASEGT. The CDR3 has 14 amino acids. V was pared by 6 bases and J by 11 bases, with 10 bases of the junction left unmatched. CDR3: CASRNRDRGLEQYF. DNA for the CDR3: TGTGCCAGCAGAAACCGGGACAGGGGGCTTGAGCAGTACTTC.

The J gene is TRBJ2-2, the V gene TRBV2; D is possibly TRBD1 (6 bases). V lost 5 bases and J lost 6, with 13 bases in between. This CDR3 is 14 amino acids long. Germline CDR1 and CDR2: SNHLY and FYNNEI. This chain's CDR3 is CASSWDTSAGELFF. In DNA, the CDR3 is TGTGCCAGCAGTTGGGACACCTCAGCCGGGGAGCTGTTTTTT.

The chain joins TRBV27 to TRBJ2-7; TRBD2 might be the D (6 bases). The V gene lost 0 bases and the J gene lost 4 bases, with 16 bases spanning the gap. This CDR3 spans 16 amino acids. Germline loops: CDR1 MNHEY, CDR2 SMNVEV (reference sequence). Here the CDR3 DNA reads TGTGCCAGCAGTTTATCGGGCGGGCCTGGGGGGTACGAGCAGTACTTC. Its translation is CASSLSGGPGGYEQYF.

This chain links TRBV6-5 with TRBJ1-2; tentatively, D is TRBD1 (5 bases). The germline V and J ends were trimmed by 2 bases and 4 bases, with 14 bases remaining between them. The CDR3 is 15 amino acids. The germline V gene encodes CDR1 MNHEY and CDR2 SVGAGI. The CDR3 DNA reads TGTGCCAGCAGTTACGCGGACACTGATAGCTATGGCTACACCTTC. It encodes CASSYADTDSYGYTF.

The chain couples TRBV5-4 to TRBJ2-7; tentative D call: TRBD2 (6 bases). Germline loops: CDR1 SGHNT, CDR2 YYREEE (reference sequence). The length of the CDR3 is 14 residues. V lost 5 bases to trimming and J lost 2 bases, with 14 bases between them. The CDR3 spells CASSSGTRTYEQYF. DNA of the CDR3: TGTGCCAGCAGTTCCGGGACTCGAACCTACGAGCAGTACTTC. Full variable domain (missing parts from reference TRBV5-4 and TRBJ2-7): ETGVTQSPTHLIKTRGQQVTLRCSSQSGHNTVSWYQQALGQGPQFIFQYYREEENGRGNFPPRFSGLQFPNYSSELNVNALELDDSALYLCASSSGTRTYEQYFGPGTRLTVT.

The CDR3, as DNA: TGTGCCACCAGCAGAGATTATAGCGGGACTAACACCGGGGAGCTGTTTTTT. Translation: CATSRDYSGTNTGELFF. The V call is TRBV15, the J call TRBJ2-2; 8 bases line up with TRBD2. The CDR3 runs 17 residues. V was pared by 0 bases and J by 2 bases, with 5 bases of the junction left unmatched. Germline values: CDR1 LNHNV, CDR2 YYDKDF (reference sequence).

Details on this clone: Compared with germline, one end of the junction differs, possibly owing to a read error. The chain has TRBV5-1 and TRBJ1-1, with D unresolved. The V gene's germline CDR1 is SGHRS and CDR2 YFSETQ. The CDR3 spans 14 residues. Written as DNA, the CDR3 is TGTGCCAGCAGTCCTGTTCGGTTGAACACTGAAGCTTTCTTT. This sequence encodes CASSPVRLNTEAFF.

The V and J genes are TRBV11-3 and TRBJ2-1, with 7 positions matching TRBD1. The germline CDR1 and CDR2 sequences are SGHNT and YENEEA. V lost 6 bases, J lost 6 bases, and 8 bases stayed unmatched. CDR3 length equals 14 residues. CDR3 amino acids: CASRWDSGANEQFF. DNA for the CDR3: TGTGCCAGCAGGTGGGACAGCGGAGCCAATGAGCAGTTCTTC.

V gene TRBV7-2 combines with J gene TRBJ1-6; D ambiguous. Germline CDR1 and CDR2: SGHTA and FQGNSA. Trimming removed 1 base at V and 2 bases at J, with 18 bases between. This CDR3 spans 19 amino acids. The DNA of the CDR3 is TGTGCCAGCAGCTTAGGAGGATCGGGAGGGTTCGCCTATAATTCACCCCTCCACTTT. Translating it yields CASSLGGSGGFAYNSPLHF.

The chain employs TRBV7-2 and TRBJ2-7, with 7 bases lining up with TRBD1. The CDR3 spans 14 residues. Unmatched junction bases numbered 4, after V lost 0 bases and J lost 5 bases. Germline assignment: CDR1 SGHTA and CDR2 FQGNSA. Written as DNA, the CDR3 is TGTGCCAGCAGCTTAGCGGACAGGACGCACGAGCAGTACTTC. It translates to CASSLADRTHEQYF.

The chain employs TRBV4-1 and TRBJ2-5; TRBD2 aligns across 9 bases. V lost 0 bases and J lost 5; bases outside the gene matches: 10. CDR1 and CDR2 from the germline V gene are MGHRA and YSYEKL. CDR3 length: 17 residues. CDR3 in amino acids: CASSQDLAGGPGETQYF. The CDR3 DNA sequence: TGCGCCAGCAGCCAAGATCTGGCGGGAGGGCCAGGGGAGACCCAGTACTTC.

The chain couples TRBV5-6 to TRBJ1-2, with 8 nucleotides matching TRBD1. From germline, CDR1 is SGHDT and CDR2 YYEEEE. V dropped 2 bases and J dropped 8; count of bases not matched to a gene: 11. This CDR3 has 15 amino acids. The CDR3 spells CASSLGDPGGGGYTF. The CDR3 nucleotides are TGTGCCAGCAGCTTAGGAGATCCAGGGGGCGGCGGCTACACCTTC.

This clone was observed once. This chain joins TRBV5-1 and TRBJ2-7; D is undetermined. Germline-derived CDR1 and CDR2 are SGHRS and YFSETQ. This CDR3 contains 16 residues. V was trimmed by 1 base and J by 0 bases, leaving 14 bases between them. The CDR3 region has the DNA TGCGCCAGCAGCTTGCGTTGGCACAGAAGCTCCTACGAGCAGTACTTC. This gives the protein CASSLRWHRSSYEQYF.

The chain employs TRBV18 and TRBJ2-5; no firm D call. V gave up 2 bases and J gave up 0 bases, with 13 bases separating them. There are 16 residues in the CDR3. Germline assignment: CDR1 KGHSH and CDR2 LQKENI. Here the CDR3 reads CASSPTPPAYQETQYF. CDR3 sequence (DNA): TGTGCCAGCTCACCAACTCCGCCCGCGTACCAAGAGACCCAGTACTTC. Drawing the rest from reference TRBV18 and TRBJ2-5, the complete variable domain is NAGVMQNPRHLVRRRGQEARLRCSPMKGHSHVYWYRQLPEEGLKFMVYLQKENIIDESGMPKERFSAEFPKEGPSILRIQQVVRGDSAAYFCASSPTPPAYQETQYFGPGTRLLVL.

This clone is a singleton in its sample. The chain carries TRBV6-1 and TRBJ2-1; no clear D gene. V dropped 0 bases and J dropped 5 bases, with 11 bases sitting between them. This CDR3 contains 15 residues. CDR1 is MNHNS and CDR2 is SASEGT in the germline V gene. The CDR3 loop reads CASSEAGLGNNEQFF. DNA of the CDR3: TGTGCCAGCAGTGAAGCCGGTCTAGGCAACAATGAGCAGTTCTTC.

The rearrangement joins TRBV7-3 to TRBJ2-1; 8 positions match TRBD2. Per the germline V gene, CDR1 is SGHTA and CDR2 is FQGTGA. The CDR3 is 16 residues long. The J segment lost 8 bases and the V segment lost 1 base, leaving 10 bases of the junction unmatched. CDR3 nucleotides: TGTGCCAGCAGCTTAAGAAAAGCGGGGGCCGGGGATGAGCAGTTCTTC. Protein: CASSLRKAGAGDEQFF.

The gene calls are TRBV6-1 and TRBJ1-2; D gene ambiguous. Germline values: CDR1 MNHNS, CDR2 SASEGT. Trimming removed 3 bases from V and 0 bases from J, with 11 bases in between. CDR3 size: 15 residues. Written as DNA, the CDR3 is TGTGCCAGCAGTGAGAACGAGGTATCTAACTATGGCTACACCTTC. Its translation is CASSENEVSNYGYTF.

The chain employs TRBV6-5 and TRBJ2-7, with 8 bases aligning to TRBD2. The CDR3 sequence is 15 residues long. The germline V gene encodes CDR1 MNHEY and CDR2 SVGAGI. The junction had 5 bases not matched to a gene; V was cut back by 2 bases and J by 2 bases. CDR3 sequence (DNA): TGTGCCAGCAGTTACAGGGTAGCGGGAACCTACGAGCAGTACTTC. It codes for CASSYRVAGTYEQYF.

V gene TRBV6-5 combines with J gene TRBJ1-4, with unresolved D. The length of the CDR3 is 14 residues. Trimming left V 5 bases short and J 6 bases short, with 13 bases between. Germline CDR1 reads MNHEY; CDR2 reads SVGAGI. CDR3 region: CASSPITGDEKLFF. CDR3 nucleotides: TGTGCCAGCAGTCCGATTACCGGGGATGAAAAACTGTTTTTT.

J is TRBJ2-7 and V is TRBV6-1, with TRBD2 as a possible D gene (6 bases). The CDR3 is made up of 15 amino acids. The V end was cut by 7 bases, the J end by 0 bases, with 16 bases between. Germline values: CDR1 MNHNS, CDR2 SASEGT. The CDR3 protein is CASTPRRGASYEQYF. In nucleotides, the CDR3 is TGTGCCAGCACCCCCCGGAGGGGCGCCTCCTACGAGCAGTACTTC.

This clone appeared once. This chain uses TRBV4-1 with TRBJ2-5, with TRBD2 identical over 12 bases. Germline CDR1 MGHRA, CDR2 YSYEKL. V was clipped by 1 base and J by 11 bases; unmatched bases: 2. This CDR3 contains 13 residues. In DNA form, the CDR3 reads TGCGCCAGCAGCCAAGGACTAGCGGGGGAACAGTACTTC. It specifies CASSQGLAGEQYF.

The genes are TRBV29-1 and TRBJ1-5; D is unresolved. Germline assignment: CDR1 SQVTM and CDR2 ANQGSEA. The CDR3 consists of 14 residues. V shed 6 bases and J shed 4 bases, with 16 bases lying between them. As DNA, the CDR3 is TGCAGCGTGAGACACGGAACAATAAATCAGCCCCAGCATTTT. Amino acid sequence: CSVRHGTINQPQHF.